The sequence of this T cell receptor (beta chain) was determined in a study of shared clonotypes between healthy human individuals. Study results and limitations: Memory subsets generally showed lower estimated richness than naive subsets. Compared with clonotypes that all four donors shared, non-shared clonotypes had lower generation probabilities. The study sampled only blood, and tissue repertoires likely differ.

The naive CD8 subset, CD45RO-negative cells positively selected for CCR7, excluded terminally differentiated effector memory CD45RA+ cells. Measured with immunoSEQ multiplex PCR; TCRdb has only the in-frame clones, and not every one. The table has over 2,000,000 clones, 93% seen once. Germline CDR1 is LNHDA and CDR2 is SQIVND (reference sequence). The CDR3 extends over 14 amino acids. The germline V and J ends were trimmed by 6 bases and 3 bases, with 14 bases remaining between them. As to this clone: The target antigen is unknown.

The sample was naive CD8+ T cells from PBMCs. The chain joins TRBV19 to TRBJ1-1; no clear D. The receptor's source is a man between 18 and 29 years old in good health. Some clones in this sample may be carry-over from other donors' samples. CDR3 in DNA: TGTGCCAGTAGCCCTATACCGGGGTACACTGAAGCTTTCTTT. This codes for CASSPIPGYTEAFF.